The 20 T cell receptor beta chains given below trace back to one sample, sequenced in a study of graft-versus-host responses after intestinal transplantation. Repertoires were generated with immunoSEQ multiplex PCR, while TCRdb's copy carries only in-frame clones and drops some. The table shows tens of thousands of clones, with approximately 93% occurring only once. The sequencing used PBMCs, collected 156 days after intestinal transplant. These receptor sequences come from a human patient who received an intestinal transplant, so some T cells may come from the graft donor.

This chain connects TRBV19 to TRBJ2-7; 8 positions agree with TRBD1. With V trimmed by 4 bases and J by 1 base, 6 bases remained unmatched. The CDR3 has 15 amino acids. Germline V gene data show CDR1 as LNHDA and CDR2 as SQIVND (reference sequence). The CDR3 DNA is TGTGCCAGTAGTACGACAGGGGCCGAATCCTACGAGCAGTACTTC. Translating gives CASSTTGAESYEQYF.

CDR3 in amino acids: CASSVGRERPLHF. The DNA of the CDR3 is TGTGCCAGCAGCGTGGGCAGGGAAAGACCCCTCCACTTT. The V and J genes are TRBV9 and TRBJ1-6; D possibly corresponds to TRBD1 (5 bases). CDR1 and CDR2 (germline): SGDLS, YYNGEE. V was cut by 2 bases and J by 12 bases, with 12 bases left in between. This CDR3 is 13 amino acids long.

In this sample, this clone turned up once. CDR3 sequence: CSVPTGPETQYF. The CDR3 DNA reads TGCAGCGTACCGACAGGGCCGGAGACCCAGTACTTC. The chain joins TRBV29-1 to TRBJ2-5; the match to TRBD1 covers 7 bases. The length of the CDR3 is 12 residues. The J segment lost 5 bases and the V segment lost 6 bases, leaving 6 bases of the junction unmatched. Per the germline V gene, CDR1 is SQVTM and CDR2 is ANQGSEA.

The chain joins TRBV30 to TRBJ1-2; D is ambiguous. Trimming removed 5 bases from V and 4 bases from J, with 8 bases in between. Germline loops: CDR1 GTSNPN, CDR2 SVGIG (reference sequence). The CDR3 covers 11 residues. Here the CDR3 reads CAWFSGYGYTF. The CDR3 DNA reads as TGTGCCTGGTTTTCGGGCTATGGCTACACCTTC.

The chain links TRBV28 to TRBJ2-7, with D hard to call. This CDR3 spans 14 amino acids. V lost 10 bases and J 2 bases, leaving 18 bases between the germline ends. Per the germline V gene, CDR1 is MDHEN and CDR2 is SYDVKM. CDR3 DNA: TGTGCCATCTCCCCCCGGTTATCGGCCTACGAGCAGTACTTC. This codes for CAISPRLSAYEQYF. Filled out from reference TRBV28 and TRBJ2-7, the complete variable domain reads DVKVTQSSRYLVKRTGEKVFLECVQDMDHENMFWYRQDPGLGLRLIYFSYDVKMKEKGDIPEGYSVSREKKERFSLILESASTNQTSMYLCAISPRLSAYEQYFGPGTRLTVT.

The chain links TRBV7-2 to TRBJ2-5; perhaps TRBD2 as D (7 bases). The CDR3 runs to 13 residues. CDR1 and CDR2 (germline): SGHTA, FQGNSA. Trimming stripped 1 base from V and 11 bases from J, with 14 bases between. CDR3 coding DNA: TGTGCCAGCAGCTTAGAAGAGGGGGGGGAGCAGTACTTC. Translated: CASSLEEGGEQYF.

The chain is built from TRBV29-1 and TRBJ2-1; 11 bases are shared with TRBD2. Germline trimming cut 3 bases from V and 10 bases from J; bases unmatched to any gene: 5. Germline values: CDR1 SQVTM, CDR2 ANQGSEA. The CDR3 consists of 13 residues. As DNA, the CDR3 is TGCAGCGTTGATCCCTGGACTAGCGGGGAGCAGTTCTTC. It translates to CSVDPWTSGEQFF.

The rearrangement links TRBV5-1 to TRBJ2-1; 11 bases are shared with TRBD1. Per the germline V gene, CDR1 is SGHRS and CDR2 is YFSETQ. The CDR3 runs to 13 residues. J gave up 5 bases and V 10 bases, and 5 bases lay outside the gene matches. The CDR3: CASRTGGHNEQFF. The CDR3, as DNA: TGCGCCTCTCGGACAGGGGGCCACAATGAGCAGTTCTTC.

V and J are TRBV19 and TRBJ1-5, with D possibly being TRBD1 (5 bases). CDR1 is LNHDA, CDR2 SQIVND, per germline (reference sequence). The CDR3 contains 14 residues. Trimming took off 1 base at V and 7 bases at J, with 11 bases between the two ends. The CDR3 region is CASSIGRVLQPQHF. CDR3 DNA: TGTGCCAGTAGTATAGGCAGGGTGTTGCAGCCCCAGCATTTT.

The chain combines TRBV6-1 with TRBJ2-1; 10 bases fit TRBD1. J gave up 2 bases and V 8 bases, and 6 bases lay outside the gene matches. The V gene's germline CDR1 is MNHNS and CDR2 SASEGT. This CDR3 spans 15 amino acids. DNA of the CDR3: TGTGCCAGCCTGGGGGGGACAGGGGCCTACAATGAGCAGTTCTTC. Translated, it gives CASLGGTGAYNEQFF.

There are a few counts of this clone. The chain joins TRBV28 to TRBJ2-4; D tentatively fits TRBD1 or TRBD2 (5 bases each). The V end lost 0 bases, the J end lost 0 bases, and 9 bases lay between the germline ends. The CDR3 has 16 residues. Germline CDR1 and CDR2: MDHEN and SYDVKM. The CDR3 coding sequence is TGTGCCAGCAGTTTATGGGGGGAACTAGCCAAAAACATTCAGTACTTC. Translating gives CASSLWGELAKNIQYF.

The chain uses TRBV15 and TRBJ1-5; D may be TRBD1 (6 bases). V dropped 0 bases and J dropped 3 bases, with 9 bases sitting between them. The CDR3 totals 15 residues. Germline CDR1 is LNHNV and CDR2 is YYDKDF (reference sequence). This CDR3 reads CATSRDRGNNQPQHF. CDR3 nucleotides: TGTGCCACCAGCAGAGACAGGGGAAACAATCAGCCCCAGCATTTT.

The chain links TRBV19 to TRBJ1-1, with no clear D. V was pared by 6 bases and J by 0 bases, with 8 bases between. This CDR3 comprises 13 residues. Looked up from germline, CDR1 is LNHDA and CDR2 is SQIVND (reference sequence). The CDR3 protein is CASSPSLNTEAFF. Here the CDR3 DNA reads TGTGCCAGTAGCCCCTCCCTGAACACTGAAGCTTTCTTT.

This clone turned up a few times. This rearrangement joins TRBV6-5 to TRBJ2-3; D remains unclear. CDR3 size: 16 residues. V gave up 4 bases and J gave up 3 bases, with 17 bases separating them. CDR1 is MNHEY and CDR2 is SVGAGI in the germline V gene. As DNA, the CDR3 is TGTGCCAGCAGTTCCCGGGTCCTAGGGATGACAGATACGCAGTATTTT. This gives the protein CASSSRVLGMTDTQYF.

The V and J genes are TRBV21-1 and TRBJ1-3; whether TRBD1, the table's D call, matches the DNA was not checked. TRBV21-1 constitutes a pseudogene. This CDR3 contains 15 residues. CDR3 in DNA: TGTGCCAGCAGCCCGAAGGGGGCAAGAGGAAACACCATATATTTT. Amino acid sequence: CASSPKGARGNTIYF.

This sequence joins TRBV19 and TRBJ2-2; 8 positions agree with TRBD1. V was pared by 6 bases and J by 10 bases, with 10 bases of the junction left unmatched. Germline V gene lookup returns CDR1 LNHDA and CDR2 SQIVND (reference sequence). The CDR3 is 14 amino acids. The CDR3 reads CASRNRGSPPELFF. CDR3 DNA sequence: TGTGCCAGTAGAAACAGGGGGAGCCCTCCGGAGCTGTTTTTT.

The chain links TRBV6-1 to TRBJ2-7; TRBD2 matches at 9 bases. The ends lost 6 bases at V and 2 bases at J; junction bases unmatched: 2. This CDR3 region has 13 residues. In germline, CDR1 is MNHNS, CDR2 SASEGT. CDR3 loop: CASSIAGAYEQYF. The CDR3 bases are TGTGCCAGCAGCATAGCGGGAGCCTACGAGCAGTACTTC.

The V and J genes are TRBV27 and TRBJ2-3; D call uncertain. This CDR3 is built from 16 residues. From germline, CDR1 is MNHEY and CDR2 SMNVEV (reference sequence). Trimming removed 1 base at V and 1 base at J, with 12 bases between. This CDR3 reads CASSLLRPAGTDTQYF. The CDR3 nucleotides read TGTGCCAGCAGTTTATTAAGGCCCGCTGGCACAGATACGCAGTATTTT.

The chain has TRBV5-1 and TRBJ2-1; 8 nucleotides align to TRBD1. This CDR3 is built from 18 residues. V lost 3 bases and J lost 8; bases outside the gene matches: 19. CDR1 and CDR2 from the germline V gene are SGHRS and YFSETQ. The CDR3 DNA reads TGCGCCAGCAGCTCAATAGCCGGGACAGGCGGTTTACGGGATGAGCAGTTCTTC. Its translation is CASSSIAGTGGLRDEQFF.

This chain uses TRBV5-1 with TRBJ2-1; D is perhaps TRBD1 (5 bases). Germline loops: CDR1 SGHRS, CDR2 YFSETQ. The CDR3 has 14 amino acids. V was cut by 0 bases and J by 5 bases, with 9 bases left in between. The CDR3 region is CASSLAGADNEQFF. The CDR3 region has the DNA TGCGCCAGCAGCTTGGCTGGGGCCGACAATGAGCAGTTCTTC.